These 3 T cell receptor beta chains were sequenced from one sample in a study of early T cells in non-severe SARS-CoV-2 infection (dated by TCRdb to the early 2020s). Preparation of the library involved 5' RACE. The instrument was a NextSeq 500. Using fastp trimming at Q25 and MiXCR clonotype assembly, TCRdb reanalyzed the public sequencing data and kept in-frame beta chains. Under each unique CDR3 protein, matching rows form one entry showing the most common genes and DNA. The table for this sample lists 90,000 or so distinct CDR3 sequences; about 15% of them were counted only once. Around 6% of the sample lies in the top ten. Sequenced input: whole blood. The receptors here all came from an adult who was a healthcare worker with PCR-confirmed SARS-CoV-2 infection or an uninfected control (not recorded which).

The chain carries TRBV28 and TRBJ2-7, with a possible D match to TRBD2 (6 bases). This CDR3 spans 14 amino acids. V was trimmed by 3 bases and J by 4 bases, leaving 13 bases between them. The germline gives CDR1 MDHEN, CDR2 SYDVKM. The CDR3 protein is CASSFGGEQYEQYF. The CDR3 DNA follows: TGTGCCAGCAGTTTCGGGGGAGAGCAGTACGAGCAGTACTTC. Full variable domain (rest looked up from reference TRBV28 and TRBJ2-7): DVKVTQSSRYLVKRTGEKVFLECVQDMDHENMFWYRQDPGLGLRLIYFSYDVKMKEKGDIPEGYSVSREKKERFSLILESASTNQTSMYLCASSFGGEQYEQYFGPGTRLTVT.

In this sample, this clonotype turned up a few times. Written as DNA, the CDR3 is TGTGCCAGCAGTGACCTGGGGGGTCGAACTGAAGCTTTCTTT. As protein: CASSDLGGRTEAFF. J is TRBJ1-1 and V is TRBV2; the D gene is possibly TRBD1 (5 bases). CDR1 SNHLY and CDR2 FYNNEI come from the germline V gene. The CDR3 loop spans 14 amino acids. The V gene lost 3 bases and the J gene lost 5 bases, with 13 bases spanning the gap.

This clonotype was observed a few times. The chain employs TRBV6-7 and TRBJ2-1, with a weak D call TRBD2 (5 bases). TRBV6-7 is placed among ORFs of uncertain function. The CDR3 extends over 20 amino acids. Trimming cost V 6 bases and J 0 bases, with 27 bases left between them. Written as DNA, the CDR3 is TGTGCCAGCAGCCGGGTCACTAGGACGGTTGGTGATTGCTCCTACAATGAGCAGTTCTTC. It codes for CASSRVTRTVGDCSYNEQFF.